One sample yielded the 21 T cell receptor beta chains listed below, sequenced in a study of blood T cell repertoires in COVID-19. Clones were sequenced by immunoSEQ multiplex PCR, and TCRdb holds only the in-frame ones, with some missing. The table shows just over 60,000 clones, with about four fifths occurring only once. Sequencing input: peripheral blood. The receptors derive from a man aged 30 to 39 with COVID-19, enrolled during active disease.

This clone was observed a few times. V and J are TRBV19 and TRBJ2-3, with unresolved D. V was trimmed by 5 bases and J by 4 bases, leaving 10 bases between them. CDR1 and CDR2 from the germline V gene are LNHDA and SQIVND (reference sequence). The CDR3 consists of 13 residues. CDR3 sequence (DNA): TGTGCCAGTAGTCTTAGTCTAGCAGATACGCAGTATTTT. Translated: CASSLSLADTQYF.

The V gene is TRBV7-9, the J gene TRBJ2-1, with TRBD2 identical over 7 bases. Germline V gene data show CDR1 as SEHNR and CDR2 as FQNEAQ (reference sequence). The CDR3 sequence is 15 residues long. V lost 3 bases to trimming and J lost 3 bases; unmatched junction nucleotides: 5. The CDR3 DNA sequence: TGTGCCAGCAGCTTGCTAGGGAGGGACTACAATGAGCAGTTCTTC. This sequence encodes CASSLLGRDYNEQFF.

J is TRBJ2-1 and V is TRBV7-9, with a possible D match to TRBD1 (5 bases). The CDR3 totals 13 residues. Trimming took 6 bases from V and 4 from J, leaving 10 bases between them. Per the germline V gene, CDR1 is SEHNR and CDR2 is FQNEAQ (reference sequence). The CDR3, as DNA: TGTGCCAGCAGTATCAAGGGGTACAATGAGCAGTTCTTC. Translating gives CASSIKGYNEQFF.

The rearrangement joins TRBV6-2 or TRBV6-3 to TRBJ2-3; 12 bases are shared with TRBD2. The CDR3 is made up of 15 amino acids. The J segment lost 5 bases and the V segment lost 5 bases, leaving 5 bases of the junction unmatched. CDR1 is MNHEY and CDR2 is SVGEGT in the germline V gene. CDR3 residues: CASSNLAGGQDTQYF. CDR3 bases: TGTGCCAGCAGTAATCTAGCGGGGGGGCAAGATACGCAGTATTTT.

CDR3 amino acids: CASSFFGGGNSYEQYF. The CDR3 region has the DNA TGTGCCAGCAGTTTTTTTGGGGGGGGAAACTCCTACGAGCAGTACTTC. The chain recombines TRBV27 with TRBJ2-7; 7 bases map to TRBD2. CDR1 is MNHEY, CDR2 SMNVEV, per germline (reference sequence). Trimming at V came to 3 bases and at J to 0 bases, leaving 8 bases not matched to a gene. The CDR3 sequence is 16 residues long.

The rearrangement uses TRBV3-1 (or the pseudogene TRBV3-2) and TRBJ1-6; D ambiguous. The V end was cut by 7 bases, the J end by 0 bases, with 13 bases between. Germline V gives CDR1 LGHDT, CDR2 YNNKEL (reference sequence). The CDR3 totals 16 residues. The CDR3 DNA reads TGTGCCAGCACTAAGAAGCCTTACTCCTATAATTCACCCCTCCACTTT. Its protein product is CASTKKPYSYNSPLHF.

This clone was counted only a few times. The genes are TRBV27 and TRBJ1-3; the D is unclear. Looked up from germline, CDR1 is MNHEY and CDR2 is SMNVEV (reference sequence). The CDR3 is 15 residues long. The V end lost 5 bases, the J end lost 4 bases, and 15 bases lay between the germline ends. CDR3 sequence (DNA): TGTGCCAGCAGTCCAGACTTGGTCGGGGGAAACACCATATATTTT. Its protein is CASSPDLVGGNTIYF.

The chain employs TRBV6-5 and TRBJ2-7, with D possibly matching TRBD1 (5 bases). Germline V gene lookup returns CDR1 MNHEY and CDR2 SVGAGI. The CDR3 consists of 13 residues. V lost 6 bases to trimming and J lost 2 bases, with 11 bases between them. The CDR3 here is CASRVDTTYEQYF. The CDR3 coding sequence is TGTGCCAGCAGAGTGGACACAACCTACGAGCAGTACTTC.

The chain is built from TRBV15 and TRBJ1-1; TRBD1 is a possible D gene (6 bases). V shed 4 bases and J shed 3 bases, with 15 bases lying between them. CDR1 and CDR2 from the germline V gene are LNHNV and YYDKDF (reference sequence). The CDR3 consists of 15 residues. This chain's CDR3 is CATSTMDRAYTEAFF. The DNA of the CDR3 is TGTGCCACCAGCACAATGGACAGAGCTTACACTGAAGCTTTCTTT.

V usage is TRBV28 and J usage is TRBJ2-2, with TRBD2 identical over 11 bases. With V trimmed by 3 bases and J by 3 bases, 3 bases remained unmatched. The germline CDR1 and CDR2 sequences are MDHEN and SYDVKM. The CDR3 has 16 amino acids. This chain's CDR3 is CASSLGLAAYTGELFF. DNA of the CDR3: TGTGCCAGCAGTTTGGGACTAGCGGCCTACACCGGGGAGCTGTTTTTT.

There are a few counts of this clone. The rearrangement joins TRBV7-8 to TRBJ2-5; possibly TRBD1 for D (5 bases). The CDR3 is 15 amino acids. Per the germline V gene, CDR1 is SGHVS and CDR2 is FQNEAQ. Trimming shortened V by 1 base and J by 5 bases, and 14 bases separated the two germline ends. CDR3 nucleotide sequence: TGTGCCAGCAGCTTAGATCGACAGCCTAGGGAGACCCAGTACTTC. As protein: CASSLDRQPRETQYF.

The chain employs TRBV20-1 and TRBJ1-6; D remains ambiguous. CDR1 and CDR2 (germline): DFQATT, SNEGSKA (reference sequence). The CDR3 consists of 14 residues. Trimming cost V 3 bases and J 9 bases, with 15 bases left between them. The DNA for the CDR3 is TGCAGTGCTAGTCTCTCCAGAGGGATTTCACCCCTCCACTTT. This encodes CSASLSRGISPLHF.

CDR3 nucleotide sequence: TGCAGCGTTGAGCCCGGGACAGGGTACGGCTACACCTTC. Protein sequence: CSVEPGTGYGYTF. The chain links TRBV29-1 to TRBJ1-2, with TRBD1 matching 9 bases. J lost 8 bases, V lost 3 bases, and 7 bases had no gene match. The CDR3 runs 13 residues. From germline, CDR1 is SQVTM and CDR2 ANQGSEA.

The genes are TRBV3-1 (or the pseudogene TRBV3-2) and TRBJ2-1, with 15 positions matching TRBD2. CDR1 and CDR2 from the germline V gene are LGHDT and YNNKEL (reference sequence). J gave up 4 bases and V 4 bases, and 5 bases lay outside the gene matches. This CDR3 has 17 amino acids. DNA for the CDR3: TGTGCCAGCAGCCCGGGACTAGCGGGGGGCTCTTACAATGAGCAGTTCTTC. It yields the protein CASSPGLAGGSYNEQFF.

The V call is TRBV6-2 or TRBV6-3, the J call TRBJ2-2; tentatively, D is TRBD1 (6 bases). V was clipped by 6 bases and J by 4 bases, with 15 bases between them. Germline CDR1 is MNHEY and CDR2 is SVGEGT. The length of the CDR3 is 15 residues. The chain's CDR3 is CASSQTQGPTGELFF. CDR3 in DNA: TGTGCCAGCAGCCAAACCCAGGGGCCCACCGGGGAGCTGTTTTTT.

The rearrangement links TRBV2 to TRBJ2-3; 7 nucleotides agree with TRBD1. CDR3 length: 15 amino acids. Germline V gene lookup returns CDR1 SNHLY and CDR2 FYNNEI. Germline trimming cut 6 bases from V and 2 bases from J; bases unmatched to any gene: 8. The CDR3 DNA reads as TGTGCCAGCAGGGTGACAGGGCAATCCACAGATACGCAGTATTTT. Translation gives CASRVTGQSTDTQYF.

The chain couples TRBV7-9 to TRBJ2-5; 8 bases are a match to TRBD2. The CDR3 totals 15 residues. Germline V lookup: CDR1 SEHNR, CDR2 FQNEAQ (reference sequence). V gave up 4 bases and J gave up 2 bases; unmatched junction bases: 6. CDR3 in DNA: TGTGCCAGCAGCTCAATAGCGGGGTCTCAAGAGACCCAGTACTTC. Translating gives CASSSIAGSQETQYF.

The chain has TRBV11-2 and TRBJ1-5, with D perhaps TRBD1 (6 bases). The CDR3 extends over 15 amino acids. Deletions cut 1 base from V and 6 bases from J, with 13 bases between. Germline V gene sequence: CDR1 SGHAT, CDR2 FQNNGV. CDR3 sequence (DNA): TGTGCCAGCAGCTTAGTGGGGGCGTCAGGTCAGCCCCAGCATTTT. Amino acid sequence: CASSLVGASGQPQHF.

CDR3 amino acids: CASSYGQINNEQFF. In nucleotides, the CDR3 is TGTGCCAGCAGTTACGGACAGATCAACAATGAGCAGTTCTTC. The rearrangement joins TRBV6-5 to TRBJ2-1; possibly TRBD1 for D (6 bases). Germline loops: CDR1 MNHEY, CDR2 SVGAGI. CDR3 length: 14 residues. Deletions cut 2 bases from V and 5 bases from J, with 10 bases between.

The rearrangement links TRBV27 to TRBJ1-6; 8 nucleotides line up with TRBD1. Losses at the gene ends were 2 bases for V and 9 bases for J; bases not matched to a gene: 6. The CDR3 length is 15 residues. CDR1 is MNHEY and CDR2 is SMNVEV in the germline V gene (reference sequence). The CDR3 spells CASSLDRGGGSPLHF. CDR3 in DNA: TGTGCCAGCAGTTTAGACAGGGGAGGTGGTTCACCCCTCCACTTT.

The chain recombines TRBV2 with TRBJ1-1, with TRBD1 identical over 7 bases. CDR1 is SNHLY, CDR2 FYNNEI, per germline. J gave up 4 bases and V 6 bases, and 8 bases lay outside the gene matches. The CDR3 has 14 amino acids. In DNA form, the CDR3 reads TGTGCCAGCAGGCTAACAGGGGAGGTCACTGAAGCTTTCTTT. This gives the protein CASRLTGEVTEAFF.